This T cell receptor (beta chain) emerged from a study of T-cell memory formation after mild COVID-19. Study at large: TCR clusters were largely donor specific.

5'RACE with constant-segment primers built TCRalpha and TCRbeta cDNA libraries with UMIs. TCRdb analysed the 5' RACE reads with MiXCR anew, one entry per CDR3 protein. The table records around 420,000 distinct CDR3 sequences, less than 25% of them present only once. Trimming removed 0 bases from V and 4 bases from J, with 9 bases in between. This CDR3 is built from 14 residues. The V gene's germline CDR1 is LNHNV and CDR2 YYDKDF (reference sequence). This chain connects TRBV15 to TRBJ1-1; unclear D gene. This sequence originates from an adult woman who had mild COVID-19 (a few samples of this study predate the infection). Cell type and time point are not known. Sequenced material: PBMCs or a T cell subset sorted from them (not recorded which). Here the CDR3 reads CATSRDRRGTEAFF. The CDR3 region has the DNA TGTGCCACCAGCAGAGATAGGCGGGGCACTGAAGCTTTCTTT.